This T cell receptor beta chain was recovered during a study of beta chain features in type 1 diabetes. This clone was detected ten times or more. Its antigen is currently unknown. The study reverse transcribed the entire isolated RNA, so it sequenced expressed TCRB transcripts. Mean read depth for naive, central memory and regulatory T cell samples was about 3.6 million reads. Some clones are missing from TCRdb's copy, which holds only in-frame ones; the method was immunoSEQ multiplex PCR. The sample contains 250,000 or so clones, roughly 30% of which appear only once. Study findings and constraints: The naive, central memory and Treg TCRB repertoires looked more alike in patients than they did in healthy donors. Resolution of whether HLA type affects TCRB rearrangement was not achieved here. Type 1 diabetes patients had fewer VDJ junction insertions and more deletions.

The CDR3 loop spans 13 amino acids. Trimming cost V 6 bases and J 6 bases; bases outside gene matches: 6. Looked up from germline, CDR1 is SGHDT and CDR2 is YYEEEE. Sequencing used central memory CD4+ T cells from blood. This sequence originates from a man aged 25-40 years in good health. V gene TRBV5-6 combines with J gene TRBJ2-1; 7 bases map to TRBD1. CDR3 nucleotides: TGTGCCAGCACCATCGACAGGGTCAATGAGCAGTTCTTC. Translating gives CASTIDRVNEQFF.